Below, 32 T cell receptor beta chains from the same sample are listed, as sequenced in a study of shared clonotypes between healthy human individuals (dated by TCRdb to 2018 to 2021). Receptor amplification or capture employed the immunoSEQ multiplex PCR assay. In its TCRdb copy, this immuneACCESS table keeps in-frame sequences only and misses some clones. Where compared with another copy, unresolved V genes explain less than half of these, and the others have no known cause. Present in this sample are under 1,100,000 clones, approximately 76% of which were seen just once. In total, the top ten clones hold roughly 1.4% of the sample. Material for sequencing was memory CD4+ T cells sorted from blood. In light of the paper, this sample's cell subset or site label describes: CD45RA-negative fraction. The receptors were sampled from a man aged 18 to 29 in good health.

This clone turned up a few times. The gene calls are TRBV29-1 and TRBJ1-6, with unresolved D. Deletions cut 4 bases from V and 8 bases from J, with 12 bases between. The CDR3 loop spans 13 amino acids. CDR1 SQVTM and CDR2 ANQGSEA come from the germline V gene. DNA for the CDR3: TGCAGCGTTGCCGGATCGGTTGATTCACCCCTCCACTTT. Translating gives CSVAGSVDSPLHF. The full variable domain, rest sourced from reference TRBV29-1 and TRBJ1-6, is SAVISQKPSRDICQRGTSLTIQCQVDSQVTMMFWYRQQPGQSLTLIATANQGSEATYESGFVIDKFPISRPNLTFSTLTVSNMSPEDSSIYLCSVAGSVDSPLHFGNGTRLTVT.

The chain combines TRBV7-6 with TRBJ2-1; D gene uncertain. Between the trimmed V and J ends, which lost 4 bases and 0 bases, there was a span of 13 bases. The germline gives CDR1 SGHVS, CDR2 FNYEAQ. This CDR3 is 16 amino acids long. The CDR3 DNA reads TGTGCCAGCAGCTCCCGACTTACGAGCTCCTACAATGAGCAGTTCTTC. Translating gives CASSSRLTSSYNEQFF.

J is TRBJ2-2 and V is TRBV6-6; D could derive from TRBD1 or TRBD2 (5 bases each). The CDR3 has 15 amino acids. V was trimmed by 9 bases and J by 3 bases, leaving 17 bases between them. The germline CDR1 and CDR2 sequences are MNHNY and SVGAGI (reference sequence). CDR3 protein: CASIPWGTYTGELFF. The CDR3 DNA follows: TGTGCCAGTATCCCCTGGGGGACCTACACCGGGGAGCTGTTTTTT.

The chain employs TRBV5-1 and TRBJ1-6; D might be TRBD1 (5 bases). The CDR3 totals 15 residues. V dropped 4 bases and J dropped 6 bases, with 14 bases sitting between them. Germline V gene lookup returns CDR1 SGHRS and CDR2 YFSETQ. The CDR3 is CASSLNRKPNSPLHF. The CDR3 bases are TGCGCCAGCAGCCTGAACAGGAAACCTAATTCACCCCTCCACTTT.

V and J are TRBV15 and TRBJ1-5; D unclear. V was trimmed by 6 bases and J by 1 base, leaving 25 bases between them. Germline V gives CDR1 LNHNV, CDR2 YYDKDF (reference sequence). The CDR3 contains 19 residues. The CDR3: CATRAVFGPSPFSNQPQHF. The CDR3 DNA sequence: TGTGCCACCAGGGCCGTTTTCGGGCCGTCCCCATTCAGCAATCAGCCCCAGCATTTT.

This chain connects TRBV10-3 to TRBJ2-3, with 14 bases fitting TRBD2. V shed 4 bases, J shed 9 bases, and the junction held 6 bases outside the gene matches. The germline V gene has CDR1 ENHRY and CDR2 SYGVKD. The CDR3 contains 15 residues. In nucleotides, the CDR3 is TGTGCCATCAGTGCCGGGACTAGCGGGAGCGAGACGCAGTATTTT. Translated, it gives CAISAGTSGSETQYF.

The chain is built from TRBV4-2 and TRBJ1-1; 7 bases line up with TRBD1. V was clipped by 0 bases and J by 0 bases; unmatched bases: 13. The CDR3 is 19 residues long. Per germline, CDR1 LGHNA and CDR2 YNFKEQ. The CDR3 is CASSQEFGTVSFMNTEAFF. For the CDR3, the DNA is TGTGCCAGCAGCCAAGAGTTTGGGACAGTGAGTTTCATGAACACTGAAGCTTTCTTT.

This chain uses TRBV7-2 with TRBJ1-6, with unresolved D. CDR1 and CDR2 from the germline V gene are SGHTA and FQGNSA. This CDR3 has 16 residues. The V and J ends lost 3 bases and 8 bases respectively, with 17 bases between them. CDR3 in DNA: TGTGCCAGCAGCTTGGAGGCAGCCCGAAACCATTCACCCCTCCACTTT. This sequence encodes CASSLEAARNHSPLHF.

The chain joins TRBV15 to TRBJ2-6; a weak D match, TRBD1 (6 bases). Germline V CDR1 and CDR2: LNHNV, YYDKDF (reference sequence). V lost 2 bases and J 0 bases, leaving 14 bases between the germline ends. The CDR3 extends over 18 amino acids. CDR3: CATSRHWTAVSGANVLTF. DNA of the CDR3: TGTGCCACCAGCAGACACTGGACAGCGGTCTCTGGGGCCAACGTCCTGACTTTC.

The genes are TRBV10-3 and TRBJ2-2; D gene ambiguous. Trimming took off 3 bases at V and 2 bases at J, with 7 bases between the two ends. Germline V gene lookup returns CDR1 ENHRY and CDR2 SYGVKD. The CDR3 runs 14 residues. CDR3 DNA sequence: TGTGCCATCAGTGACCATAAAAACACCGGGGAGCTGTTTTTT. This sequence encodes CAISDHKNTGELFF.

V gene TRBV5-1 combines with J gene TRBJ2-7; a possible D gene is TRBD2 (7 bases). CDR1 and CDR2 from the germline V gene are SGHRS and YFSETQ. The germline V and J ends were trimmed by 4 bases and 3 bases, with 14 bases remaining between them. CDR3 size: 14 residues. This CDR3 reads CASSEQGGGYEQYF. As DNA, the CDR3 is TGCGCCAGCAGCGAGCAGGGAGGGGGCTACGAGCAGTACTTC.

CDR3 sequence (DNA): TGTGCCAGCAGGGACACTAACTACGAGCAGTACTTC. Translated, it gives CASRDTNYEQYF. The chain uses TRBV6-5 and TRBJ2-7; TRBD1 is a possible D gene (5 bases). Trimming shortened V by 6 bases and J by 3 bases, and 9 bases separated the two germline ends. Germline-derived CDR1 and CDR2 are MNHEY and SVGAGI. This CDR3 is 12 amino acids long.

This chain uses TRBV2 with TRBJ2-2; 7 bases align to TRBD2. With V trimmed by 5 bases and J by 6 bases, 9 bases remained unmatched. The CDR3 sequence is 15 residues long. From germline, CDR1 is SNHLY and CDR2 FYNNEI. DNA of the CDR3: TGTGCCAGCAGTTCGCAGGGAGGGGAGGCCGGGGAGCTGTTTTTT. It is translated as CASSSQGGEAGELFF.

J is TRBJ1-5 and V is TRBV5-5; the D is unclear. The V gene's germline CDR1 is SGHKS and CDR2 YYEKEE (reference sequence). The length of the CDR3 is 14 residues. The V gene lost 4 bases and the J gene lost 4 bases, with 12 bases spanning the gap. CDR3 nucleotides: TGTGCCAGCAGCCCTAGGACGGAAAATCAGCCCCAGCATTTT. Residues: CASSPRTENQPQHF.

The chain's CDR3 is CASSRGALTYEQYF. In DNA, the CDR3 is TGTGCCAGCAGCCGGGGGGCCCTTACCTACGAGCAGTACTTC. The chain combines TRBV5-5 with TRBJ2-7; D may be TRBD2 (7 bases). The CDR3 is 14 amino acids. Germline assignment: CDR1 SGHKS and CDR2 YYEKEE (reference sequence). V was cut by 4 bases and J by 2 bases, with 13 bases left in between. The full variable domain, rest sourced from reference TRBV5-5 and TRBJ2-7, is DAGVTQSPTHLIKTRGQQVTLRCSPISGHKSVSWYQQVLGQGPQFIFQYYEKEERGRGNFPDRFSARQFPNYSSELNVNALLLGDSALYLCASSRGALTYEQYFGPGTRLTVT.

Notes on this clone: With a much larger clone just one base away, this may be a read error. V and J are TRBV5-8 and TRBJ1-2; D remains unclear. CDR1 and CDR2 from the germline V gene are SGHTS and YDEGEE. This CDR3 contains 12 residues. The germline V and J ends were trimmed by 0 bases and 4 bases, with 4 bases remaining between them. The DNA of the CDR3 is TGTGCCAGCAGCTTGGAAGGCTATGGCTACACCTTC. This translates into CASSLEGYGYTF.

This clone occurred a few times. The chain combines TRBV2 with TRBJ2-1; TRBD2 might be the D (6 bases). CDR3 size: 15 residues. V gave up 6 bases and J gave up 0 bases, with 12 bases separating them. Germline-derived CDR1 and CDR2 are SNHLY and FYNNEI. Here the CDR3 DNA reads TGTGCCAGCAGCTCGGACGGGAGCTCCTACAATGAGCAGTTCTTC. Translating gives CASSSDGSSYNEQFF.

CDR3 region: CASSLGLADTGELFF. CDR3 nucleotide sequence: TGTGCCAGCAGCTTAGGACTAGCGGACACCGGGGAGCTGTTTTTT. The chain uses TRBV11-3 and TRBJ2-2; 9 bases match TRBD2. The germline V gene encodes CDR1 SGHNT and CDR2 YENEEA. CDR3 length equals 15 residues. V was pared by 1 base and J by 3 bases, with 0 bases of the junction left unmatched. Full variable domain (missing parts from reference TRBV11-3 and TRBJ2-2): EAGVVQSPRYKIIEKKQPVAFWCNPISGHNTLYWYLQNLGQGPELLIRYENEEAVDDSQLPKDRFSAERLKGVDSTLKIQPAELGDSAVYLCASSLGLADTGELFFGEGSRLTVL.

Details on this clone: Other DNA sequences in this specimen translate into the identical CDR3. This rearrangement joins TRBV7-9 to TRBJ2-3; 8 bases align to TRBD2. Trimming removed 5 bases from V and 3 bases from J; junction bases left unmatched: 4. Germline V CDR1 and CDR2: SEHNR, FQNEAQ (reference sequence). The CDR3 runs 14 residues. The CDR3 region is CASSASGRTDTQYF. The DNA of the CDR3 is TGTGCCAGCAGCGCAAGCGGGAGAACAGATACGCAGTATTTT.

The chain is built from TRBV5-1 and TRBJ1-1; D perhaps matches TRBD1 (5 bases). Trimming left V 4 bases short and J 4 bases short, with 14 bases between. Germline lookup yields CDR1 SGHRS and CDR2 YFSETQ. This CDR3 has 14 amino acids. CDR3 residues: CASSRDRGGTEAFF. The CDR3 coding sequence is TGCGCCAGCAGCAGAGACAGAGGTGGCACTGAAGCTTTCTTT.

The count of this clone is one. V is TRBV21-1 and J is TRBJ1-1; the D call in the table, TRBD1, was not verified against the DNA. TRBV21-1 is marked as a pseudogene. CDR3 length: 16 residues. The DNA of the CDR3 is TGTGCCAGCAGCAAAGCGCTACAGGGGAGTAGCACTGAAGCTTTCTTT. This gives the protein CASSKALQGSSTEAFF.

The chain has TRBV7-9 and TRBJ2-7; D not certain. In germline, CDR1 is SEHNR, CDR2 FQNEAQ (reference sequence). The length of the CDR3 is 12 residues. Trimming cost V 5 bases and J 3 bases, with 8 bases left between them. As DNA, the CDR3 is TGTGCCAGCAGCCCAACAGTCTACGAGCAGTACTTC. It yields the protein CASSPTVYEQYF.

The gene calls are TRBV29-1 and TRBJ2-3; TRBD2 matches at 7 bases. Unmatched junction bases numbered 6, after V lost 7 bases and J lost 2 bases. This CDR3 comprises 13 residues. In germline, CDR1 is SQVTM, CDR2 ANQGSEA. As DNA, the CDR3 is TGCAGCGGATGGCGGGGGTCCACAGATACGCAGTATTTT. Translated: CSGWRGSTDTQYF.

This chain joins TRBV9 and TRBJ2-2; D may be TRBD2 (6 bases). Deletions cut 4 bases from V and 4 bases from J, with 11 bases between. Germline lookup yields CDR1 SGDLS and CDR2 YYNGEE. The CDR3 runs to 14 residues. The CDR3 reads CASSPGLVTGELFF. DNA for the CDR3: TGTGCCAGCAGCCCGGGACTCGTCACCGGGGAGCTGTTTTTT.

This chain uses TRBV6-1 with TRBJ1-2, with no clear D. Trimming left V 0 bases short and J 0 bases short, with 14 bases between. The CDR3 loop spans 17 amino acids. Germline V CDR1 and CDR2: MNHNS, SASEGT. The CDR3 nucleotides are TGTGCCAGCAGTGAAGCGCCATTCAGCGGAGCTAACTATGGCTACACCTTC. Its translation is CASSEAPFSGANYGYTF.

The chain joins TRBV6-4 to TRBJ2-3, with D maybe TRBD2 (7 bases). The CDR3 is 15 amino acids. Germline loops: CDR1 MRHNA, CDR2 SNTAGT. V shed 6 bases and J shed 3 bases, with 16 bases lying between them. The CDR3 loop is CASSEQGGATDTQYF. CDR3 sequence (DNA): TGTGCCAGCAGCGAACAGGGAGGGGCGACAGATACGCAGTATTTT.

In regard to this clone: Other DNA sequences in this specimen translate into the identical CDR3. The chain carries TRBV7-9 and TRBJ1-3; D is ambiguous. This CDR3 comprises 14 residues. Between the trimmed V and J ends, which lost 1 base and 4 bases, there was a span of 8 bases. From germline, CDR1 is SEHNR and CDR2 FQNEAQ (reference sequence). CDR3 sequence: CASSLEGVGNTIYF. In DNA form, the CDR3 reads TGTGCCAGCAGCTTAGAGGGAGTGGGAAACACCATATATTTT.

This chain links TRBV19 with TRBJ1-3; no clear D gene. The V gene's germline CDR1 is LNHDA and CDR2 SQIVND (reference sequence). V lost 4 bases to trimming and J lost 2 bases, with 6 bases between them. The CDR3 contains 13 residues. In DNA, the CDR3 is TGTGCCAGTAGTACCCTCGCTGGAAACACCATATATTTT. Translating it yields CASSTLAGNTIYF.

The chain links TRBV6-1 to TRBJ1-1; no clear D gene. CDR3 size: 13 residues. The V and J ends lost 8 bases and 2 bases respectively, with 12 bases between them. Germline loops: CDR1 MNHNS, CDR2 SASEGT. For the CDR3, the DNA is TGTGCCAGCGGCCGACGGTTTAACACTGAAGCTTTCTTT. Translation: CASGRRFNTEAFF.

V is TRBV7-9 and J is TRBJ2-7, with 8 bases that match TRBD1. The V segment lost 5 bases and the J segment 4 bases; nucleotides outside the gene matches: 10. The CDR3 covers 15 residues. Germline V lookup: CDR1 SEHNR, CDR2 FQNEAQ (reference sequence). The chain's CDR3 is CASSPWTGNLYEQYF. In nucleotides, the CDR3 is TGTGCCAGCAGCCCCTGGACAGGGAATCTTTACGAGCAGTACTTC.

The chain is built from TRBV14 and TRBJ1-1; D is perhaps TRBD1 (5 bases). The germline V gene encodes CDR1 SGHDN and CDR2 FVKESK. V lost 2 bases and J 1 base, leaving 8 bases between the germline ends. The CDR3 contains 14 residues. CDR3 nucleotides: TGTGCCAGCAGCCAAAGGGGCGCGAACACTGAAGCTTTCTTT. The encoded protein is CASSQRGANTEAFF.

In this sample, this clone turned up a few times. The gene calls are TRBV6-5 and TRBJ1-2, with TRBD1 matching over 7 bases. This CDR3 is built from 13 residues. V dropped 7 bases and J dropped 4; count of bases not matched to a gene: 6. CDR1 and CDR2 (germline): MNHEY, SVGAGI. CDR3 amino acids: CASTQGQIYGYTF. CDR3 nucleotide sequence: TGTGCCAGCACCCAGGGACAGATCTATGGCTACACCTTC.